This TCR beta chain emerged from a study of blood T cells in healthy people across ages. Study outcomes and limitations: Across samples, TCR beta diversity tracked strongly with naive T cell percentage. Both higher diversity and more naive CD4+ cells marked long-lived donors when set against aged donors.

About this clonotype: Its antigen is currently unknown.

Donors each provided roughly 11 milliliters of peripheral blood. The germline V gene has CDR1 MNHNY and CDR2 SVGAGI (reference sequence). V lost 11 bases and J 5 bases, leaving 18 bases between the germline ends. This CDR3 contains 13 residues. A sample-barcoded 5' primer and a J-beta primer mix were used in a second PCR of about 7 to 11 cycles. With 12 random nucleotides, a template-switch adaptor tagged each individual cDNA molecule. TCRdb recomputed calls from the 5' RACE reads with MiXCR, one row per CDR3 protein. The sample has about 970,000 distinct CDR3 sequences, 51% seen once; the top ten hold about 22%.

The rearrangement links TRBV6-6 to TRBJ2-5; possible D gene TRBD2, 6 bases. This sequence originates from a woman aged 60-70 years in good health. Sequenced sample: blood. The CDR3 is CAHRRDLVETQYF. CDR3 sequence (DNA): TGTGCCCACCGGCGGGACCTAGTGGAGACCCAGTACTTC.